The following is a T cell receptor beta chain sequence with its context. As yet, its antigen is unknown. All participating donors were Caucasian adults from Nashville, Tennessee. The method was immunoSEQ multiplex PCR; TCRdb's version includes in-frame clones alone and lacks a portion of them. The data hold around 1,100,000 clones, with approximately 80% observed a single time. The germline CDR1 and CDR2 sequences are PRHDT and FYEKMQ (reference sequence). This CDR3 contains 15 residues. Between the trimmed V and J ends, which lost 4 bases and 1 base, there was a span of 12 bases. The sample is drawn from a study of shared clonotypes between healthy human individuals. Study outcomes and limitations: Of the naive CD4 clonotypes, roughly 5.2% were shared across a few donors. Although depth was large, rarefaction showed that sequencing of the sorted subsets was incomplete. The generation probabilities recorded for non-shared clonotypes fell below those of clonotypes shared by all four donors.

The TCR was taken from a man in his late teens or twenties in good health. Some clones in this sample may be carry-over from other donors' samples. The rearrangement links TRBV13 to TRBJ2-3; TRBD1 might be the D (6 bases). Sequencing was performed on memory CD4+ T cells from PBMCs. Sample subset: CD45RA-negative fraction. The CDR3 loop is CASSSYRARTDTQYF. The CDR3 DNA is TGTGCCAGCAGCTCCTACAGGGCCCGCACAGATACGCAGTATTTT.